Following are 19 T cell receptor beta chains from one sample sequenced in a study of OX40 agonist ivuxolimab in advanced cancers. Profiled with immunoSEQ multiplex PCR; TCRdb holds only in-frame clones, not every one. The sample holds approximately 82,000 clones, roughly 83% seen once. Sequences were derived from CD4+ or CD8+ T cells sorted from blood, sampled in a trial of the OX40 agonist ivuxolimab. The receptor source for this set is an adult with an advanced solid tumor such as melanoma, head and neck, liver or kidney cancer.

This clone was seen a few times. This chain joins TRBV30 and TRBJ1-2; no firm D call. V lost 0 bases to trimming and J lost 4 bases, with 9 bases between them. Per the germline V gene, CDR1 is GTSNPN and CDR2 is SVGIG (reference sequence). This CDR3 region has 13 residues. The CDR3 coding sequence is TGTGCCTGGAGTGTTAGGGTCAGCTATGGCTACACCTTC. Its protein is CAWSVRVSYGYTF.

CDR3 amino acids: CASRPQTGSSSYNSPLHF. The CDR3 DNA is TGTGCCAGCAGACCCCAGACAGGTTCGAGCTCCTATAATTCACCCCTCCACTTT. This chain uses TRBV5-4 with TRBJ1-6; D might be TRBD1 (6 bases). Trimming removed 5 bases at V and 0 bases at J, with 18 bases between. From germline, CDR1 is SGHNT and CDR2 YYREEE (reference sequence). This CDR3 is built from 18 residues. The full variable domain, rest sourced from reference TRBV5-4 and TRBJ1-6, is ETGVTQSPTHLIKTRGQQVTLRCSSQSGHNTVSWYQQALGQGPQFIFQYYREEENGRGNFPPRFSGLQFPNYSSELNVNALELDDSALYLCASRPQTGSSSYNSPLHFGNGTRLTVT.

This clone has a single count. The V call is TRBV6-5, the J call TRBJ2-3; D is uncertain. V was cut by 2 bases and J by 0 bases, with 6 bases left in between. Germline V gives CDR1 MNHEY, CDR2 SVGAGI. The CDR3 has 14 residues. The CDR3 loop reads CASSYRASTDTQYF. The CDR3 DNA follows: TGTGCCAGCAGTTACAGAGCTAGCACAGATACGCAGTATTTT.

The chain carries TRBV10-3 and TRBJ2-3; D ambiguous. Germline V gives CDR1 ENHRY, CDR2 SYGVKD. Trimming took 3 bases from V and 2 from J, leaving 15 bases between them. CDR3 size: 16 residues. The CDR3 DNA is TGTGCCATCAGTGACTCGGGCAGCGTCACCACAGATACGCAGTATTTT. Protein product: CAISDSGSVTTDTQYF.

V gene TRBV5-1 combines with J gene TRBJ1-6, with D tentatively TRBD1 (5 bases). CDR1 is SGHRS, CDR2 YFSETQ, per germline. This CDR3 contains 15 residues. Trimming shortened V by 5 bases and J by 10 bases, and 19 bases separated the two germline ends. CDR3 sequence: CASREGQGAQSPLHF. The CDR3 DNA sequence: TGCGCCAGCAGAGAGGGGCAGGGCGCGCAATCACCCCTCCACTTT.

The rearrangement joins TRBV5-1 to TRBJ2-7; 9 bases fit TRBD1. J gave up 6 bases and V 4 bases, and 8 bases lay outside the gene matches. Germline CDR1 is SGHRS and CDR2 is YFSETQ. The CDR3 length is 14 residues. The CDR3 here is CASSGTGQGSEQYF. DNA of the CDR3: TGCGCCAGCAGCGGTACGGGACAGGGAAGCGAGCAGTACTTC.

This clone came up once. This sequence joins TRBV5-4 and TRBJ1-4, with 11 bases matching TRBD1. Germline CDR1 is SGHNT and CDR2 is YYREEE (reference sequence). The CDR3 runs to 17 residues. The J segment lost 8 bases and the V segment lost 5 bases, leaving 14 bases of the junction unmatched. CDR3: CASSDGQGATWNEKLFF. The CDR3 coding sequence is TGTGCCAGCAGTGACGGACAGGGGGCCACTTGGAACGAAAAACTGTTTTTT.

V gene TRBV11-2 combines with J gene TRBJ2-1; D possibly uses TRBD1 or TRBD2 (5 bases each). CDR3 length: 16 amino acids. Germline V lookup: CDR1 SGHAT, CDR2 FQNNGV. Trimming took off 0 bases at V and 0 bases at J, with 9 bases between the two ends. CDR3 protein: CASSLEWGSSYNEQFF. The CDR3 nucleotides read TGTGCCAGCAGCTTAGAGTGGGGGTCCTCCTACAATGAGCAGTTCTTC.

This chain links TRBV10-2 with TRBJ1-5; no firm D call. Trimming shortened V by 6 bases and J by 3 bases, and 9 bases separated the two germline ends. In germline, CDR1 is WSHSY, CDR2 SAAADI. This CDR3 contains 13 residues. This chain's CDR3 is CASSQANNQPQHF. Here the CDR3 DNA reads TGCGCCAGCAGCCAGGCCAACAATCAGCCCCAGCATTTT.

Turning to this clone: The identical CDR3 is also encoded by other nucleotide sequences in the sample. The chain employs TRBV2 and TRBJ1-4; perhaps TRBD1 as D (6 bases). The CDR3 is made up of 14 amino acids. Trimming stripped 6 bases from V and 8 bases from J, with 16 bases between. Germline V gene sequence: CDR1 SNHLY, CDR2 FYNNEI. The CDR3 sequence is CASSAGTGLEKLFF. CDR3 nucleotides: TGTGCCAGCAGCGCCGGAACAGGGTTGGAAAAACTGTTTTTT.

This clone has only one observation. The chain uses TRBV7-7 and TRBJ2-7, with TRBD1 identical over 10 bases. Trimming removed 5 bases from V and 4 bases from J; junction bases left unmatched: 8. This CDR3 is 15 amino acids long. The V gene's germline CDR1 is SSHAT and CDR2 FNYEAQ (reference sequence). The CDR3 DNA reads as TGTGCCAGCAGCCCCGGGACAGGGGCGTCTTACGAGCAGTACTTC. Translation gives CASSPGTGASYEQYF.

The DNA of the CDR3 is TGCGCCAGCAGCCAAGAACTTACCGGCGGCTCCTACGAGCAGTACTTC. Its translation: CASSQELTGGSYEQYF. V gene TRBV4-3 combines with J gene TRBJ2-7, with no clear D. CDR3 length equals 16 residues. The germline V and J ends were trimmed by 0 bases and 0 bases, with 12 bases remaining between them. Germline V lookup: CDR1 LGHNA, CDR2 YSLEER.

This chain joins TRBV9 and TRBJ2-1, with TRBD2 matching over 14 bases. This CDR3 region has 16 residues. CDR1 is SGDLS, CDR2 YYNGEE, per germline. V lost 4 bases, J lost 2 bases, and 2 bases stayed unmatched. CDR3 DNA sequence: TGTGCCAGCAGCCCGACTAGCGGGGGGGCCTACAATGAGCAGTTCTTC. Protein: CASSPTSGGAYNEQFF.

The chain employs TRBV19 and TRBJ1-4, with TRBD1 as a possible D gene (6 bases). The CDR3 runs to 14 residues. Germline V gene sequence: CDR1 LNHDA, CDR2 SQIVND (reference sequence). Trimming left V 8 bases short and J 6 bases short, with 16 bases between. CDR3 in amino acids: CASSLQGQYEKLFF. In DNA form, the CDR3 reads TGTGCCAGTTCCTTACAGGGCCAGTATGAAAAACTGTTTTTT.

The chain links TRBV18 to TRBJ2-3, with 9 bases fitting TRBD2. The CDR3 runs to 15 residues. Losses at the gene ends were 3 bases for V and 1 base for J; bases not matched to a gene: 2. The germline gives CDR1 KGHSH, CDR2 LQKENI. CDR3 in amino acids: CASSPASGGTDTQYF. DNA of the CDR3: TGTGCCAGCTCACCGGCTAGCGGGGGCACAGATACGCAGTATTTT.

The rearrangement uses TRBV10-2 and TRBJ2-3, with no clear D. The CDR3 is made up of 16 amino acids. Germline CDR1 reads WSHSY; CDR2 reads SAAADI. Trimming left V 1 base short and J 6 bases short, with 17 bases between. The CDR3 spells CASSELTISSSDTQYF. CDR3 nucleotide sequence: TGCGCCAGCAGTGAGTTAACGATTTCTAGTTCGGATACGCAGTATTTT.

This clone has just one count. Its ends do not fully match the called genes, so a read error is possible. This chain joins TRBV7-7 and TRBJ2-3; D is possibly TRBD2 (5 bases). The CDR3 sequence is 13 residues long. Germline values: CDR1 SSHAT, CDR2 FNYEAQ (reference sequence). CDR3 DNA sequence: TGTGCTAGCAGCTTGGGAGGCACAGATACGCAGTATTTT. Its translation is CASSLGGTDTQYF.

V usage is TRBV7-9 and J usage is TRBJ2-3; 15 bases are shared with TRBD2. The CDR3 length is 16 residues. The trim removed 3 bases at V and 5 bases at J, leaving 3 bases unmatched. The germline V gene encodes CDR1 SEHNR and CDR2 FQNEAQ (reference sequence). CDR3 sequence (DNA): TGTGCCAGCAGCTTCGGGACTAGCGGGGGGAAAGATACGCAGTATTTT. This encodes CASSFGTSGGKDTQYF.

The chain uses TRBV30 and TRBJ1-5, with a possible D match to TRBD1 (5 bases). The CDR3 totals 14 residues. The germline V gene has CDR1 GTSNPN and CDR2 SVGIG (reference sequence). The ends were cut back, 2 bases at V and 11 bases at J, with 19 bases in the middle. The chain's CDR3 is CAWSLPGLPGSQHF. CDR3 sequence (DNA): TGTGCCTGGAGTCTGCCGGGACTCCCGGGGTCCCAGCATTTT.